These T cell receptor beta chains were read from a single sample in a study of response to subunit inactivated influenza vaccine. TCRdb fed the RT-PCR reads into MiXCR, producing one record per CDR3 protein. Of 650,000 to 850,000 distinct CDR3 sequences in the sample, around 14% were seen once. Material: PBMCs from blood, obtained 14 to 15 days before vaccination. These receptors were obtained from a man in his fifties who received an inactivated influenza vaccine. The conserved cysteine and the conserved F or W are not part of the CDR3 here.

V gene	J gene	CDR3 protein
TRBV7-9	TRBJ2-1	ASSGLAGDEQF
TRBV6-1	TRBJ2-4	ASSRGQLLAKNIQY
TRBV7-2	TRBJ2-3	ASILAGSTDTQY
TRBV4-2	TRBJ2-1	ASSQGGVGSNEQF
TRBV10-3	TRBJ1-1	AISEWVPNTEAF
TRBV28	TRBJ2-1	ASRTQGQPYNEQF
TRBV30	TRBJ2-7	AWSVDLAAYEQY
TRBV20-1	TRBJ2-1	SASRRAGGEQF
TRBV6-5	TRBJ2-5	ASGVQETQY
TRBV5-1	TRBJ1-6	ASSFAGTEIPTSYNSPLH
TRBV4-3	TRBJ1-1	ASSQDVRGGYTEAF
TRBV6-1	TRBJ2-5	ASSDGLTRRETQY
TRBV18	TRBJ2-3	ASSPGPGGADTQY
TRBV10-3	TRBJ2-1	AISETSGNPSNEQF
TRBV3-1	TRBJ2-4	ASSQTARLAGGYIQY
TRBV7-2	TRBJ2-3	ASSRRGMMTDTQY
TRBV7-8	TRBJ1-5	ASSWSGHSGNQPQH
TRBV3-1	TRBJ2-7	ASTYGTATREQY
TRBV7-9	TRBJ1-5	ASSLAGTNQPQH
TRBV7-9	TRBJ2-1	ASSLGGDRGNEQF
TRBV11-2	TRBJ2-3	ASSPRPGDTQY
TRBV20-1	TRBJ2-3	SVTPGLATDTQY
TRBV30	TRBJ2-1	AWSALGGRGGLIDEQF
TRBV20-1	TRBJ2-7	SADRSGTYEQY
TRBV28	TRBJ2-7	ASSSIADRALYEQY
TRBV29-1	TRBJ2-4	SVYSGGGIQY
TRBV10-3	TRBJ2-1	AISTKEFSSYNEQF
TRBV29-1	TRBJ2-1	SVALAVYNEQF
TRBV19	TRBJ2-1	ASSINNEQF
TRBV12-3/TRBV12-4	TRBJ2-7	ASSGTGGGSYEQY
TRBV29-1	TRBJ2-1	SVAGGANEQF
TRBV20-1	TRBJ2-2	SARDRGVAGELF
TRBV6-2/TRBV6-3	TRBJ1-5	ASTDRGSQPQH
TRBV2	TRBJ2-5	ASSRSQGPHQETQY
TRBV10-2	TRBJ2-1	ASRDGASGEQF